This entry features one T cell receptor (beta chain) sequence. Its specificity is unknown. The sample belongs to a study of cytomegalovirus exposure and HLA in healthy donors. The PCR ran on 60 Vbeta and 13 Jbeta primers. This table comes from immunoSEQ multiplex PCR, and its TCRdb copy is limited to in-frame clones, with some not included. The repertoire shows around 140,000 clones; the top ten hold 1.5% to 2%. Points from the study as a whole: Based on reports, TCR beta sequences accurately predicted HLA-A and HLA-B alleles for most subjects.

The sequencing input was PBMCs. The clonotype was recovered from a woman aged 40 to 49 in good health and CMV-seropositive.

CDR3 sequence reads: CASSIVHTSGGKNIQYF. The CDR3 region has the DNA TGTGCCAGTAGTATAGTCCACACCTCCGGGGGCAAAAACATTCAGTACTTC. The chain recombines TRBV19 with TRBJ2-4; a weak D match, TRBD2 (6 bases). The CDR3 loop spans 17 amino acids. Trimming stripped 1 base from V and 3 bases from J, with 16 bases between. Germline V gene lookup returns CDR1 LNHDA and CDR2 SQIVND (reference sequence).